The 29 T cell receptor beta chains below come from one sample, sequenced in a study of T cells in tuberculosis. Profiling relied on immunoSEQ multiplex PCR, and the TCRdb table lists in-frame clones only, not all of them. The data show tens of thousands of clones, with around 95% seen just once and roughly 2.5% held by the top ten. The sample comprised PBMCs. The source is a donor aged 5 to 30 with latent tuberculosis or without tuberculosis infection.

This sequence joins TRBV9 and TRBJ2-7; 12 nucleotides match TRBD1. The CDR3 contains 15 residues. J lost 3 bases, V lost 2 bases, and 3 bases had no gene match. The germline gives CDR1 SGDLS, CDR2 YYNGEE. DNA for the CDR3: TGTGCCAGCAGCGTGGGACAGGGGGCTTACTACGAGCAGTACTTC. Protein sequence: CASSVGQGAYYEQYF.

The rearrangement joins TRBV5-1 to TRBJ2-3, with TRBD2 matching 8 bases. V lost 4 bases and J lost 2; bases outside the gene matches: 12. Per the germline V gene, CDR1 is SGHRS and CDR2 is YFSETQ. The CDR3 covers 17 residues. CDR3 loop: CASSLYSTGGVTDTQYF. The CDR3 nucleotides are TGCGCCAGCAGCCTGTACTCCACGGGAGGGGTCACAGATACGCAGTATTTT. The whole variable domain, remainder taken from reference TRBV5-1 and TRBJ2-3, is KAGVTQTPRYLIKTRGQQVTLSCSPISGHRSVSWYQQTPGQGLQFLFEYFSETQRNKGNFPGRFSGRQFSNSRSEMNVSTLELGDSALYLCASSLYSTGGVTDTQYFGPGTRLTVL.

Regarding this clone: The CDR3 end shows no conserved phenylalanine or tryptophan, and so a read error is likely. The V and J genes are TRBV6-1 and TRBJ1-1, with D unresolved. Germline V gene data show CDR1 as MNHNS and CDR2 as SASEGT. Trimming stripped 3 bases from V and 4 bases from J, with 3 bases between. This CDR3 comprises 11 residues. The DNA of the CDR3 is TGTGCCAGCAGTGAGGGCACTGAAGCTTTCTCT. This encodes CASSEGTEAFS.

The gene calls are TRBV9 and TRBJ1-2; a weak D match, TRBD1 (6 bases). The CDR3 contains 15 residues. Germline assignment: CDR1 SGDLS and CDR2 YYNGEE. Trimming left V 0 bases short and J 1 base short, with 10 bases between. The CDR3 bases are TGTGCCAGCAGCGTAGGGTCAGGGGATAACTATGGCTACACCTTC. Translation gives CASSVGSGDNYGYTF.

This clone was seen only a few times. The V and J genes are TRBV12-2 and TRBJ2-1; TRBD2, the D gene given by the table, was not confirmed from the DNA. TRBV12-2 is termed a pseudogene. This CDR3 contains 12 residues. CDR3 region: CASRYRDNEQFF. The DNA of the CDR3 is TGTGCAAGTCGCTATAGAGACAATGAGCAGTTCTTC.

The chain links TRBV19 to TRBJ1-2; D ambiguous. Germline CDR1 reads LNHDA; CDR2 reads SQIVND (reference sequence). The germline V and J ends were trimmed by 4 bases and 6 bases, with 9 bases remaining between them. The CDR3 has 12 residues. CDR3 residues: CASSNRLNGYTF. The DNA of the CDR3 is TGTGCCAGTAGTAACAGACTAAATGGCTACACCTTC.

This clone was recorded once. The chain is built from TRBV5-8 and TRBJ2-1, with TRBD2 matching 8 bases. Germline V CDR1 and CDR2: SGHTS, YDEGEE. V gave up 2 bases and J gave up 7 bases; unmatched junction bases: 8. The CDR3 length is 15 residues. CDR3 sequence reads: CASSFRSGRSNEQFF. The DNA of the CDR3 is TGTGCCAGCAGCTTTCGAAGCGGGAGATCGAATGAGCAGTTCTTC.

This clone was picked up a small number of times. The CDR3 nucleotides are TGTGCCAGCAGCTTAGCGCCGGGAAACACTGAAGCTTTCTTT. This codes for CASSLAPGNTEAFF. This sequence joins TRBV7-8 and TRBJ1-1; no definite D call. V was cut by 0 bases and J by 2 bases, with 7 bases left in between. CDR1 and CDR2 (germline): SGHVS, FQNEAQ. CDR3 length: 14 residues.

This clone was recorded once. The chain uses TRBV15 and TRBJ2-1; weak D call: TRBD1 (5 bases). Trimming removed 0 bases from V and 8 bases from J, with 17 bases in between. The germline V gene has CDR1 LNHNV and CDR2 YYDKDF (reference sequence). The length of the CDR3 is 16 residues. The CDR3 nucleotides read TGTGCCACCAGCAGAGATGTTCTGGGGCCCTCTCATGAGCAGTTCTTC. Translating it yields CATSRDVLGPSHEQFF.

This clone occurred a few times. The rearrangement joins TRBV7-3 to TRBJ1-1; TRBD1 matches at 9 bases. The length of the CDR3 is 13 residues. Germline V lookup: CDR1 SGHTA, CDR2 FQGTGA. V dropped 11 bases and J dropped 0; count of bases not matched to a gene: 4. The CDR3 nucleotides read TGTGCCGGACAGGGGACCATGAACACTGAAGCTTTCTTT. Protein product: CAGQGTMNTEAFF.

The rearrangement links TRBV9 to TRBJ2-1; tentative D call: TRBD2 (5 bases). The CDR3 covers 15 residues. Trimming cost V 1 base and J 0 bases, with 8 bases left between them. The germline CDR1 and CDR2 sequences are SGDLS and YYNGEE. The CDR3 region is CASSVLGDSYNEQFF. CDR3 DNA sequence: TGTGCCAGCAGCGTACTCGGGGACTCCTACAATGAGCAGTTCTTC.

The chain combines TRBV9 with TRBJ2-7; 8 nucleotides agree with TRBD2. With V trimmed by 4 bases and J by 9 bases, 15 bases remained unmatched. Per germline, CDR1 SGDLS and CDR2 YYNGEE. This CDR3 region has 15 residues. This CDR3 reads CASSPRSSGSRGQYF. CDR3 nucleotide sequence: TGTGCCAGCAGCCCGCGCTCCAGCGGGAGCCGTGGGCAGTACTTC.

The chain carries TRBV7-2 and TRBJ1-2; 9 bases map to TRBD1. Unmatched junction bases numbered 15, after V lost 2 bases and J lost 8 bases. The CDR3 is 17 residues long. CDR1 is SGHTA, CDR2 FQGNSA, per germline. The DNA for the CDR3 is TGTGCCAGCAGCTTATCAAGAGAACAGGGGGCTGTGTACGGCTACACCTTC. Amino acids: CASSLSREQGAVYGYTF.

V is TRBV19 and J is TRBJ2-1, with D possibly TRBD1 on 5 matching bases. The CDR3 loop spans 13 amino acids. Between the trimmed V and J ends, which lost 5 bases and 9 bases, there was a span of 14 bases. Germline V gene sequence: CDR1 LNHDA, CDR2 SQIVND (reference sequence). Written as DNA, the CDR3 is TGTGCCAGTAGTTGGACATCTGCAAGTGAGCAGTTCTTC. Residues: CASSWTSASEQFF.

This clone was seen more than once but under ten times. V and J are TRBV4-3 and TRBJ2-3; 12 bases are shared with TRBD2. The CDR3 is made up of 16 amino acids. The ends lost 0 bases at V and 4 bases at J; junction bases unmatched: 2. Looked up from germline, CDR1 is LGHNA and CDR2 is YSLEER. The CDR3 loop is CASSQDLAGGPDTQYF. The CDR3 DNA follows: TGCGCCAGCAGCCAAGATCTAGCGGGGGGGCCAGATACGCAGTATTTT.

The V and J genes are TRBV7-8 and TRBJ1-2; D gene unclear. CDR1 is SGHVS and CDR2 is FQNEAQ in the germline V gene. Deletions cut 2 bases from V and 3 bases from J, with 13 bases between. This CDR3 is built from 15 residues. CDR3 residues: CASSLSRSRDYGYTF. As DNA, the CDR3 is TGTGCCAGCAGCTTATCAAGGTCGAGGGACTATGGCTACACCTTC.

CDR3 sequence: CASSQAFTGGNTPLHF. The CDR3 DNA reads TGCGCCAGCAGCCAGGCATTTACAGGGGGCAACACACCCCTCCACTTT. The rearrangement joins TRBV4-1 to TRBJ1-6; TRBD1 matches 9 bases. The V and J ends lost 3 bases and 11 bases, in that order; junction bases with no gene match: 11. The germline CDR1 and CDR2 sequences are MGHRA and YSYEKL. This CDR3 region has 16 residues.

Remarks on this clone: An end of the junction differs from the germline gene, which may be a read error. This chain connects TRBV19 to TRBJ1-2, with D possibly being TRBD1 (5 bases). The germline CDR1 and CDR2 sequences are LNHDA and SQIVND (reference sequence). The CDR3 is 15 residues long. CDR3 sequence: CASSIGRRRQITWNF. The DNA for the CDR3 is TGTGCCAGTAGTATAGGCCGCAGGAGACAGATAACTTGGAACTTC.

The gene calls are TRBV5-8 and TRBJ2-3; 7 bases line up with TRBD1. The J segment lost 2 bases and the V segment lost 1 base, leaving 1 base of the junction unmatched. The CDR3 covers 14 residues. Germline V gene lookup returns CDR1 SGHTS and CDR2 YDEGEE. This chain's CDR3 is CASSLTGDTDTQYF. The CDR3 coding sequence is TGTGCCAGCAGCTTGACAGGGGACACAGATACGCAGTATTTT. Filled out from reference TRBV5-8 and TRBJ2-3, the complete variable domain reads EAGVTQSPTHLIKTRGQQATLRCSPISGHTSVYWYQQALGLGLQFLLWYDEGEERNRGNFPPRFSGRQFPNYSSELNVNALELEDSALYLCASSLTGDTDTQYFGPGTRLTVL.

The genes are TRBV5-1 and TRBJ1-2, with 9 positions matching TRBD1. Germline V gives CDR1 SGHRS, CDR2 YFSETQ. The CDR3 loop spans 14 amino acids. The V gene end was trimmed by 6 bases and the J gene end by 5 bases; junction bases not matched to a gene: 8. CDR3 residues: CASTRVGTGYGYTF. The CDR3 nucleotides read TGCGCCAGCACCCGAGTTGGGACAGGGTATGGCTACACCTTC.

The chain employs TRBV27 and TRBJ1-1, with TRBD1 matching 8 bases. The CDR3 is made up of 12 amino acids. The germline V gene encodes CDR1 MNHEY and CDR2 SMNVEV (reference sequence). V dropped 5 bases and J dropped 11; count of bases not matched to a gene: 7. The CDR3 DNA follows: TGTGCCAGCAGTCCGGACAGGGAAGGGGCTTTCTTT. It translates to CASSPDREGAFF.

The chain carries TRBV11-2 and TRBJ2-7, with D unclear. The CDR3 covers 11 residues. Trimming took off 1 base at V and 7 bases at J, with 5 bases between the two ends. Germline V lookup: CDR1 SGHAT, CDR2 FQNNGV. Here the CDR3 DNA reads TGTGCCAGCAGCTTAGTTGTAGAGCAGTACTTC. Translating it yields CASSLVVEQYF. The entire variable domain, with the rest obtained from reference TRBV11-2 and TRBJ2-7, is as follows: EAGVAQSPRYKIIEKRQSVAFWCNPISGHATLYWYQQILGQGPKLLIQFQNNGVVDDSQLPKDRFSAERLKGVDSTLKIQPAKLEDSAVYLCASSLVVEQYFGPGTRLTVT.

V and J are TRBV10-3 and TRBJ2-7, with 7 bases lining up with TRBD2. CDR3 length: 13 amino acids. Germline assignment: CDR1 ENHRY and CDR2 SYGVKD. Germline trimming cut 6 bases from V and 10 bases from J; bases unmatched to any gene: 12. CDR3 bases: TGTGCCATCAGCGGCTCCCTTACTAGCGAACAGTACTTC. Residues: CAISGSLTSEQYF.

The rearrangement links TRBV14 to TRBJ2-7; TRBD2 agrees at 13 bases. V shed 1 base and J 11 bases; nucleotides not matched to a gene: 5. The CDR3 consists of 14 residues. Germline V gene sequence: CDR1 SGHDN, CDR2 FVKESK. The CDR3 DNA is TGTGCCAGCAGCCAAGGGACTAGCGGGAGTAGGAAGTACTTC. This sequence encodes CASSQGTSGSRKYF.

The chain joins TRBV2 to TRBJ2-5; 7 bases match TRBD2. The germline CDR1 and CDR2 sequences are SNHLY and FYNNEI. V trimming: 6 bases; J trimming: 5 bases; junction bases outside the gene matches: 6. The CDR3 runs to 13 residues. The CDR3 region has the DNA TGTGCCAGCAGATCCCCGGGAGGCGAGACCCAGTACTTC. This codes for CASRSPGGETQYF.

V gene TRBV15 combines with J gene TRBJ2-1; 14 bases map to TRBD2. Trimming removed 4 bases from V and 7 bases from J; junction bases left unmatched: 6. This CDR3 contains 16 residues. Germline V gene sequence: CDR1 LNHNV, CDR2 YYDKDF (reference sequence). The DNA of the CDR3 is TGTGCCACCAGCAACGGACTAGCGGGAGGTTCTAATGAGCAGTTCTTC. It encodes CATSNGLAGGSNEQFF.

This clone was seen just once. This sequence joins TRBV18 and TRBJ2-7; perhaps TRBD2 as D (6 bases). The germline V and J ends were trimmed by 3 bases and 6 bases, with 15 bases remaining between them. CDR3 length equals 14 residues. Per the germline V gene, CDR1 is KGHSH and CDR2 is LQKENI. The CDR3 region is CASSPGTGLSEQYF. The DNA of the CDR3 is TGTGCCAGCTCACCGGGAACAGGACTAAGCGAGCAGTACTTC.

This chain links TRBV6-4 with TRBJ2-3, with 12 bases fitting TRBD2. CDR3 length equals 15 residues. Trimming at V came to 9 bases and at J to 0 bases, leaving 4 bases not matched to a gene. Per the germline V gene, CDR1 is MRHNA and CDR2 is SNTAGT. CDR3: CARLAGGRSTDTQYF. As DNA, the CDR3 is TGTGCCAGACTAGCGGGGGGACGCAGCACAGATACGCAGTATTTT.

The CDR3 nucleotides are TGTGCCAGCAGTCATGGGGACTATGAGCAGTTCTTC. Translated, it gives CASSHGDYEQFF. This chain uses TRBV6-5 with TRBJ2-1, with a weak D call TRBD2 (6 bases). CDR1 is MNHEY and CDR2 is SVGAGI in the germline V gene. Trimming removed 5 bases from V and 8 bases from J, with 10 bases in between. This CDR3 has 12 amino acids.